This T cell receptor (beta chain) was identified during a study of cytomegalovirus exposure and HLA in healthy donors. The study, taken as a whole, reports: High specificity and sensitivity for cytomegalovirus status were reported for the classifier.

There are a few counts of this clone. Its matching antigen is unknown. Primers included in the PCR were 60 Vbeta and 13 Jbeta primers. TCRdb's table, derived via immunoSEQ multiplex PCR, lists solely in-frame clones and lacks some. The table includes tens of thousands of clones, roughly two thirds detected once. The specimen was PBMCs. This TCR was recovered from a man between 35 and 55 years old in good health and CMV-seropositive.

The CDR3 nucleotides read TGTGCCAGCAGCGCCCGCGGATACAATCAGCCCCAGCATTTT. It codes for CASSARGYNQPQHF. The V and J genes are TRBV7-2 and TRBJ1-5; no firm D call. Trimming cost V 5 bases and J 3 bases, with 11 bases left between them. The CDR3 is 14 amino acids. Germline values: CDR1 SGHTA, CDR2 FQGNSA.